The subject of this entry is one T cell receptor beta chain. Its antigen is not known. The CDR3 is made up of 17 amino acids. The germline V gene encodes CDR1 SGHRS and CDR2 YFSETQ. V lost 0 bases to trimming and J lost 0 bases, with 12 bases between them. This PCR relied on a set of 60 Vbeta primers and 13 Jbeta primers. Some clones are missing from TCRdb's copy, which holds only in-frame ones; the method was immunoSEQ multiplex PCR. In the table there are 110,000 to 150,000 clones, 77% of which are singletons. The sample originates from a study of cytomegalovirus exposure and HLA in healthy donors. Donors showed nominal health when sampled, although they likely had unrecorded immune exposures. Study results and limitations: Information on immune exposure was restricted to one variable (CMV serostatus).

Sample: PBMCs. J is TRBJ2-2 and V is TRBV5-1, with D possibly TRBD1 on 6 matching bases. The TCR sequence derives from a female donor in good health and CMV-seronegative. CDR3 region: CASSLAVDSTNTGELFF. CDR3 sequence (DNA): TGCGCCAGCAGCTTGGCCGTGGACAGCACGAACACCGGGGAGCTGTTTTTT.